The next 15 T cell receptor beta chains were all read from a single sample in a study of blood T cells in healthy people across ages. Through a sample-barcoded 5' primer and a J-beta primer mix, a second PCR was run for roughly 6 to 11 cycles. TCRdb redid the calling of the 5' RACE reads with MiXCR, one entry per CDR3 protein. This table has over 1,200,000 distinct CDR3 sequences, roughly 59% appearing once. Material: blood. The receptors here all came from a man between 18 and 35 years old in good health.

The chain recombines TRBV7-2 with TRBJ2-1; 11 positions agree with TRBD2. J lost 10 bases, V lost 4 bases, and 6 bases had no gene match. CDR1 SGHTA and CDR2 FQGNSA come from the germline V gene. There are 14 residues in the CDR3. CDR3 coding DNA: TGTGCCAGCAGCTGGGGACTAGCGGATGGGGAGCAGTTCTTC. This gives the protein CASSWGLADGEQFF.

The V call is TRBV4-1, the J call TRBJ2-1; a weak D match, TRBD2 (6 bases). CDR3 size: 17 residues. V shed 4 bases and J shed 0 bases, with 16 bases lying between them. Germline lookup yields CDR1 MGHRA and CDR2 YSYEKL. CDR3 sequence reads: CASSPTVGSSSYNEQFF. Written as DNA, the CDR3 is TGCGCCAGCAGCCCAACAGTCGGGAGTAGCTCCTACAATGAGCAGTTCTTC.

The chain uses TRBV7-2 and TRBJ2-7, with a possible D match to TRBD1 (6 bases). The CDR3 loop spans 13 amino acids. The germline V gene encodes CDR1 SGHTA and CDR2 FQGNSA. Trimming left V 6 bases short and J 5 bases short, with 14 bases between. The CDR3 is CASRGTGKDEQYF. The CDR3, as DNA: TGTGCCAGCAGGGGTACAGGGAAGGACGAGCAGTACTTC.

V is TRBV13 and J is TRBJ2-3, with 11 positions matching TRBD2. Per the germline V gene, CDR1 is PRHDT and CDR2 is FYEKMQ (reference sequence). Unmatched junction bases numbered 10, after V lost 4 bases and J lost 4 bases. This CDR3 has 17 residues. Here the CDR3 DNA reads TGTGCCAGCAGCTCCGGTAAGGGACTAGCGGATCCAGATACGCAGTATTTT. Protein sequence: CASSSGKGLADPDTQYF.

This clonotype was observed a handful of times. CDR3 DNA sequence: TGCGCCACCCGAAGAGGGGCCCGACAAGAGACCCAGTACTTC. Its translation is CATRRGARQETQYF. The gene calls are TRBV5-1 and TRBJ2-5; D tentatively fits TRBD1 or TRBD2 (5 bases each). Trimming left V 9 bases short and J 2 bases short, with 17 bases between. The length of the CDR3 is 14 residues. The germline CDR1 and CDR2 sequences are SGHRS and YFSETQ.

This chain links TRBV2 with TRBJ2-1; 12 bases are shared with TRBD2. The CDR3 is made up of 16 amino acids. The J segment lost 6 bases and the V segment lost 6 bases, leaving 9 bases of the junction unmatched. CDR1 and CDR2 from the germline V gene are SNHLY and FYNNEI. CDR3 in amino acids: CASSGLAGFLFNEQFF. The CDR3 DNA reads TGTGCCAGCAGCGGACTAGCGGGGTTTTTGTTCAATGAGCAGTTCTTC.

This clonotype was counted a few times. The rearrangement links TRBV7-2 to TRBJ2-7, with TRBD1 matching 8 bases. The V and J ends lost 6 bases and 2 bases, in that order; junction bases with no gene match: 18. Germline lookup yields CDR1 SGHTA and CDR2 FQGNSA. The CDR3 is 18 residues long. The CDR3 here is CASRITSSGTGRAYEQYF. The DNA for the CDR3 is TGTGCCAGCAGGATTACCTCTTCGGGGACAGGAAGAGCCTACGAGCAGTACTTC.

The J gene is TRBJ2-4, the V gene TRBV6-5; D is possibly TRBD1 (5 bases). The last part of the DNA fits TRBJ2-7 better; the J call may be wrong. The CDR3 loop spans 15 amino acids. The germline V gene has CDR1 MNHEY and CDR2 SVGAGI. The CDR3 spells CASSDRQKLTYEQYF. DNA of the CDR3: TGTGCCAGCAGTGACCGACAGAAGTTAACCTACGAGCAGTACTTC.

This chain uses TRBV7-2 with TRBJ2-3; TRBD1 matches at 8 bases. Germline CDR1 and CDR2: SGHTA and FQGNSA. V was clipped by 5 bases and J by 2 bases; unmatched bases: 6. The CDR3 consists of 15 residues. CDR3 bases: TGTGCCAGCAGCCCCCGGGACAGGATCACAGATACGCAGTATTTT. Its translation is CASSPRDRITDTQYF.

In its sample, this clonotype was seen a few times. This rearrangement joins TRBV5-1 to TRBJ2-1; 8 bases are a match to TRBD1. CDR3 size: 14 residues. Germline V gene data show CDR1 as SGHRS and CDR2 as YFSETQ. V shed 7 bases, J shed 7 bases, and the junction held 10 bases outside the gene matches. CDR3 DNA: TGCGCCAGCGGACAGGGTCAGGGGGCGAATGAGCAGTTCTTC. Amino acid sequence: CASGQGQGANEQFF.

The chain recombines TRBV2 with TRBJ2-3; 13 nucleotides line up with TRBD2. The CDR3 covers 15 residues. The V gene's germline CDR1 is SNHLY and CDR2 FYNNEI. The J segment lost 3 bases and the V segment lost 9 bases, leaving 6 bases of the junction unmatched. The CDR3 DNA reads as TGTGCCAGAAGGACTAGCGGGGGTGGAACAGATACGCAGTATTTT. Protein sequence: CARRTSGGGTDTQYF.

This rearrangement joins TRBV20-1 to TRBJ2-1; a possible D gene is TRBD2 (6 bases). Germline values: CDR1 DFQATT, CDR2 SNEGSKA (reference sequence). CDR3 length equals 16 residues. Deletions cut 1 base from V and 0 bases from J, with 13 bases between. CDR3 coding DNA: TGCAGTGCTAGAGCATCCCGCGGGATCTCCTACAATGAGCAGTTCTTC. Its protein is CSARASRGISYNEQFF.

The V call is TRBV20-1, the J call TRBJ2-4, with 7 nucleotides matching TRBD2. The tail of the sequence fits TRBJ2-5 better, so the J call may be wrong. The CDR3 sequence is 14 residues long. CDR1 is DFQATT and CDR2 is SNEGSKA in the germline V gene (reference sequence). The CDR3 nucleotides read TGCAGTGCTACACTCGGGACTACTCAAGAGACCCAGTACTTC. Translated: CSATLGTTQETQYF.

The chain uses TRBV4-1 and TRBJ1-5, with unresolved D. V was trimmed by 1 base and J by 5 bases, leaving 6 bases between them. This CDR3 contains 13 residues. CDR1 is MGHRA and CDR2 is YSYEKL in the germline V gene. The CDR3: CASSQASYQPQHF. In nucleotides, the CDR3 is TGCGCCAGCAGCCAAGCTTCCTATCAGCCCCAGCATTTT.

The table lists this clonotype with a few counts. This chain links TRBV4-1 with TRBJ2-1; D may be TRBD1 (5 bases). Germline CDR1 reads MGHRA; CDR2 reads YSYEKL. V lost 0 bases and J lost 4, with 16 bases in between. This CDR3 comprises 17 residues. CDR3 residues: CASSQDQGFIAYNEQFF. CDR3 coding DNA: TGCGCCAGCAGCCAAGATCAGGGATTTATCGCGTACAATGAGCAGTTCTTC.